These 17 T cell receptor beta chains came from one sample sequenced in a study of T cells in localized non-small cell lung cancer. TCRdb's copy holds only in-frame clones and misses some; the assay was immunoSEQ multiplex PCR. This repertoire shows about 52,000 clones, about 87% found once; its top ten account for roughly a sixth. This sample comprised PBMCs, obtained before any cancer treatment. The receptors here all came from a female donor with stage II lung adenocarcinoma.

The chain uses TRBV5-5 and TRBJ1-2; the D gene is possibly TRBD1 (6 bases). CDR3 length: 16 amino acids. Germline lookup yields CDR1 SGHKS and CDR2 YYEKEE (reference sequence). Deletions cut 0 bases from V and 4 bases from J, with 16 bases between. CDR3 loop: CASSLAGTGRTYGYTF. CDR3 DNA sequence: TGTGCCAGCAGCTTGGCTGGCACAGGGCGTACCTATGGCTACACCTTC.

This chain links TRBV7-2 with TRBJ2-1, with 7 bases aligning to TRBD2. The CDR3 consists of 17 residues. Per germline, CDR1 SGHTA and CDR2 FQGNSA. V was pared by 3 bases and J by 7 bases, with 15 bases of the junction left unmatched. CDR3 protein: CASSLARLGGVGNEQFF. The CDR3, as DNA: TGTGCCAGCAGCTTGGCCCGTTTGGGGGGGGTTGGAAATGAGCAGTTCTTC.

The V gene is TRBV9, the J gene TRBJ2-1; D uncertain. Trimming took 0 bases from V and 4 from J, leaving 8 bases between them. The CDR3 is 14 amino acids. The germline gives CDR1 SGDLS, CDR2 YYNGEE. CDR3 residues: CASSVVLEYNEQFF. DNA of the CDR3: TGTGCCAGCAGCGTAGTATTGGAATACAATGAGCAGTTCTTC.

The chain recombines TRBV5-6 with TRBJ1-2; TRBD1 is a possible D gene (5 bases). Trimming took 4 bases from V and 4 from J, leaving 17 bases between them. CDR3 size: 15 residues. Germline CDR1 reads SGHDT; CDR2 reads YYEEEE. The CDR3 bases are TGTGCCAGCAGCCCCCTCGAGGGGCTGGGCTATGGCTACACCTTC. This sequence encodes CASSPLEGLGYGYTF.

The rearrangement links TRBV5-4 to TRBJ2-7, with D perhaps TRBD2 (7 bases). CDR3 length: 15 residues. Deletions cut 0 bases from V and 6 bases from J, with 16 bases between. Germline V gene data show CDR1 as SGHNT and CDR2 as YYREEE (reference sequence). The CDR3 nucleotides are TGTGCCAGCAGCTTGGGGGGGGGCAGCCTGCGCGAGCAGTACTTC. It specifies CASSLGGGSLREQYF.

The V and J genes are TRBV18 and TRBJ1-1; D is unclear. This CDR3 is built from 15 residues. The V gene's germline CDR1 is KGHSH and CDR2 LQKENI. V was cut by 1 base and J by 1 base, with 10 bases left in between. CDR3 in DNA: TGTGCCAGCTCACCACTTGTACGGACGAACACTGAAGCTTTCTTT. This encodes CASSPLVRTNTEAFF.

The J gene is TRBJ1-1, the V gene TRBV2; D is undetermined. The length of the CDR3 is 11 residues. Per the germline V gene, CDR1 is SNHLY and CDR2 is FYNNEI. V was shortened by 7 bases and J by 1 base, with 4 bases between the two germline ends. The CDR3 nucleotides read TGTGCCAGCAACGAGAACACTGAAGCTTTCTTT. This translates into CASNENTEAFF.

The rearrangement uses TRBV5-6 and TRBJ2-7; TRBD2 matches at 8 bases. Germline V CDR1 and CDR2: SGHDT, YYEEEE. V dropped 3 bases and J dropped 1; count of bases not matched to a gene: 15. The CDR3 extends over 18 amino acids. The chain's CDR3 is CASSSLKRGTSPSYEQYF. CDR3 DNA: TGTGCCAGCAGCTCCCTAAAGCGGGGGACCTCGCCTTCCTACGAGCAGTACTTC.

The chain recombines TRBV27 with TRBJ1-6; D is undetermined. V shed 5 bases and J shed 8 bases, with 10 bases lying between them. CDR3 length equals 13 residues. Germline CDR1 and CDR2: MNHEY and SMNVEV (reference sequence). CDR3 in amino acids: CASSRGFHSPLHF. The CDR3 nucleotides are TGTGCCAGCAGTCGCGGCTTTCATTCACCCCTCCACTTT.

This clone showed up just a few times. J is TRBJ2-1 and V is TRBV9; the D gene is possibly TRBD2 (6 bases). Deletions cut 3 bases from V and 9 bases from J, with 19 bases between. The CDR3 contains 15 residues. CDR1 and CDR2 (germline): SGDLS, YYNGEE. The CDR3 sequence is CASSAVSRRGGEQFF. In DNA, the CDR3 is TGTGCCAGCAGCGCAGTATCCCGGCGGGGAGGTGAGCAGTTCTTC.

The V call is TRBV6-6, the J call TRBJ1-2; D is unresolved. Germline CDR1 MNHNY, CDR2 SVGAGI (reference sequence). Trimming stripped 3 bases from V and 8 bases from J, with 10 bases between. The CDR3 covers 12 residues. The CDR3 sequence is CASSYRSKGYTF. CDR3 nucleotides: TGTGCCAGCAGTTATCGTAGTAAAGGCTACACCTTC.

V is TRBV27 and J is TRBJ2-1, with 7 bases identical to TRBD2. Germline lookup yields CDR1 MNHEY and CDR2 SMNVEV (reference sequence). The CDR3 has 14 amino acids. Losses at the gene ends were 5 bases for V and 8 bases for J; bases not matched to a gene: 9. CDR3 protein: CASSPRGIGHEQFF. The DNA for the CDR3 is TGTGCCAGCAGTCCGCGGGGGATTGGGCATGAGCAGTTCTTC.

The rearrangement joins TRBV6-1 to TRBJ2-7, with D perhaps TRBD2 (7 bases). Germline values: CDR1 MNHNS, CDR2 SASEGT. The germline V and J ends were trimmed by 6 bases and 6 bases, with 21 bases remaining between them. CDR3 length: 15 amino acids. DNA for the CDR3: TGTGCCAGCAGCCGCGCCGGGGGGCAGATCGGCGAGCAGTACTTC. It encodes CASSRAGGQIGEQYF.

The chain joins TRBV9 to TRBJ2-3; 9 bases line up with TRBD1. The CDR3 sequence is 15 residues long. CDR1 and CDR2 from the germline V gene are SGDLS and YYNGEE. The J segment lost 5 bases and the V segment lost 4 bases, leaving 8 bases of the junction unmatched. CDR3 sequence: CASSSRTGEGDTQYF. The CDR3 region has the DNA TGTGCCAGCAGCTCCCGGACAGGGGAGGGAGATACGCAGTATTTT.

The chain combines TRBV19 with TRBJ1-5; D uncertain. Trimming stripped 5 bases from V and 3 bases from J, with 8 bases between. Germline CDR1 is LNHDA and CDR2 is SQIVND (reference sequence). The CDR3 covers 13 residues. This CDR3 reads CASSSGFNQPQHF. The CDR3, as DNA: TGTGCCAGTAGTTCGGGGTTCAATCAGCCCCAGCATTTT.

The chain's CDR3 is CASSLDSPSTDTQYF. For the CDR3, the DNA is TGCGCCAGCAGCTTGGACAGCCCTAGCACAGATACGCAGTATTTT. The V gene is TRBV5-1, the J gene TRBJ2-3; unclear D gene. CDR3 length: 15 residues. The V end lost 0 bases, the J end lost 0 bases, and 8 bases lay between the germline ends. Germline assignment: CDR1 SGHRS and CDR2 YFSETQ. Supplemented by reference TRBV5-1 and TRBJ2-3, the full variable domain reads KAGVTQTPRYLIKTRGQQVTLSCSPISGHRSVSWYQQTPGQGLQFLFEYFSETQRNKGNFPGRFSGRQFSNSRSEMNVSTLELGDSALYLCASSLDSPSTDTQYFGPGTRLTVL.

As to this clone: This same CDR3 is encoded by further DNA sequences in the sample. The chain has TRBV19 and TRBJ1-4; possibly TRBD1 for D (5 bases). Germline CDR1 is LNHDA and CDR2 is SQIVND (reference sequence). Trimming removed 3 bases at V and 8 bases at J, with 13 bases between. CDR3 length equals 14 residues. The CDR3 coding sequence is TGTGCCAGTAGTATTAGGGGCGATGGAGAAAAACTGTTTTTT. The encoded protein is CASSIRGDGEKLFF. The full variable domain, with the rest looked up from reference TRBV19 and TRBJ1-4, is DGGITQSPKYLFRKEGQNVTLSCEQNLNHDAMYWYRQDPGQGLRLIYYSQIVNDFQKGDIAEGYSVSREKKESFPLTVTSAQKNPTAFYLCASSIRGDGEKLFFGSGTQLSVL.